A single sample is the source of the 18 T cell receptor beta chains below, sequenced in a study of blood T cell repertoires in COVID-19 (dated by TCRdb to the early 2020s). Preparation of the library involved the immunoSEQ multiplex PCR assay. Imported from immuneACCESS, the table was reduced by TCRdb to in-frame sequences with V and J called. These copies leave out some clones; in studies compared against another copy, an unresolved V gene accounts for under half, and the cause of the remainder is not known. Across this sample there are roughly 250,000 clones, with around 85% seen only once. Together, the top ten hold 0.87% of the sample. The sample was peripheral blood. The receptors come from a human donor with COVID-19, enrolled during active disease. The donor label of this sample is uncertain.

The rearrangement joins TRBV3-1 (or the pseudogene TRBV3-2) to TRBJ2-1, with D possibly being TRBD2 (5 bases). Trimming cost V 1 base and J 9 bases, with 13 bases left between them. This CDR3 is built from 14 residues. Germline values: CDR1 LGHDT, CDR2 YNNKEL (reference sequence). The CDR3 here is CASSQGTFEGEQFF. Here the CDR3 DNA reads TGTGCCAGCAGCCAAGGGACCTTTGAGGGTGAGCAGTTCTTC.

This clone was detected a few times. This rearrangement joins TRBV30 to TRBJ1-5, with D hard to call. V dropped 0 bases and J dropped 4 bases, with 10 bases sitting between them. Germline V gene lookup returns CDR1 GTSNPN and CDR2 SVGIG (reference sequence). The CDR3 sequence is 14 residues long. The CDR3 is CAWSVTTTNQPQHF. The CDR3 DNA sequence: TGTGCCTGGAGTGTGACAACCACGAATCAGCCCCAGCATTTT.

This chain connects TRBV20-1 to TRBJ2-2, with TRBD2 identical over 7 bases. Germline trimming cut 3 bases from V and 2 bases from J; bases unmatched to any gene: 12. CDR1 is DFQATT and CDR2 is SNEGSKA in the germline V gene (reference sequence). This CDR3 spans 17 amino acids. The CDR3 sequence is CSASSSGLAGNTGELFF. The CDR3 nucleotides read TGCAGTGCTAGTAGTTCCGGATTAGCGGGCAACACCGGGGAGCTGTTTTTT.

The rearrangement uses TRBV27 and TRBJ2-1; no clear D. Trimming took 3 bases from V and 3 from J, leaving 6 bases between them. Germline values: CDR1 MNHEY, CDR2 SMNVEV (reference sequence). The CDR3 contains 13 residues. The CDR3 reads CASSFQRYNEQFF. CDR3 nucleotides: TGTGCCAGCAGTTTCCAGCGCTACAATGAGCAGTTCTTC.

The chain carries TRBV28 and TRBJ1-2; possible D gene TRBD1, 5 bases. Germline loops: CDR1 MDHEN, CDR2 SYDVKM. The CDR3 is made up of 15 amino acids. The V end lost 8 bases, the J end lost 3 bases, and 19 bases lay between the germline ends. The DNA for the CDR3 is TGTGCCAGCCAGGGAGGGTTAGGGGTAGACTATGGCTACACCTTC. Translating it yields CASQGGLGVDYGYTF.

The chain carries TRBV7-8 and TRBJ1-2, with D possibly matching TRBD1 (6 bases). The germline gives CDR1 SGHVS, CDR2 FQNEAQ. V dropped 1 base and J dropped 2 bases, with 14 bases sitting between them. The CDR3 is 16 amino acids. The CDR3 sequence is CASSLGRRDINYGYTF. The CDR3 DNA reads as TGTGCCAGCAGCTTAGGGCGTAGGGACATCAACTATGGCTACACCTTC.

The rearrangement joins TRBV11-2 to TRBJ1-4; TRBD1 agrees at 7 bases. After removal of 0 bases from V and 4 bases from J, the junction contained 2 bases not matched to a gene. Germline V gene data show CDR1 as SGHAT and CDR2 as FQNNGV. This CDR3 has 15 amino acids. The CDR3 bases are TGTGCCAGCAGCTTAGATCGACAGGGTAATGAAAAACTGTTTTTT. Translating it yields CASSLDRQGNEKLFF.

The chain uses TRBV28 and TRBJ2-1, with 9 bases matching TRBD2. Germline-derived CDR1 and CDR2 are MDHEN and SYDVKM. The CDR3 loop spans 16 amino acids. Trimming took 1 base from V and 7 from J; bases not matched to a gene: 8. CDR3 loop: CASSLLASGIENEQFF. Here the CDR3 DNA reads TGTGCCAGCAGTTTATTGGCTAGCGGGATAGAGAATGAGCAGTTCTTC. Supplemented by reference TRBV28 and TRBJ2-1, the full variable domain reads DVKVTQSSRYLVKRTGEKVFLECVQDMDHENMFWYRQDPGLGLRLIYFSYDVKMKEKGDIPEGYSVSREKKERFSLILESASTNQTSMYLCASSLLASGIENEQFFGPGTRLTVL.

This clone appeared a single time. The chain has TRBV6-5 and TRBJ2-7; 7 bases match TRBD2. From germline, CDR1 is MNHEY and CDR2 SVGAGI. J was trimmed by 5 bases and V by 10 bases; bases with no gene match: 11. The CDR3 sequence is 13 residues long. CDR3 loop: CATLRRESDEQYF. CDR3 bases: TGTGCCACCCTCCGGCGGGAGTCGGACGAGCAGTACTTC.

This clone has only one observation. This chain joins TRBV18 and TRBJ1-3; D gene ambiguous. With 5 bases removed from V and 0 bases from J, the gap between germline ends came to 14 bases. From germline, CDR1 is KGHSH and CDR2 LQKENI. The CDR3 length is 16 residues. CDR3 sequence (DNA): TGTGCCAGCTCAGTCGCCGCTGGGAGCTCTGGAAACACCATATATTTT. This gives the protein CASSVAAGSSGNTIYF. Supplemented by reference TRBV18 and TRBJ1-3, the full variable domain reads NAGVMQNPRHLVRRRGQEARLRCSPMKGHSHVYWYRQLPEEGLKFMVYLQKENIIDESGMPKERFSAEFPKEGPSILRIQQVVRGDSAAYFCASSVAAGSSGNTIYFGEGSWLTVV.

The sample holds one count of this clone. The rearrangement uses TRBV6-1 and TRBJ1-5; no clear D. The V and J ends lost 3 bases and 2 bases respectively, with 23 bases between them. The CDR3 runs to 19 residues. From germline, CDR1 is MNHNS and CDR2 SASEGT. The CDR3 sequence: CASSDRQSGVPWGNQPQHF. CDR3 DNA sequence: TGTGCCAGCAGTGACCGGCAGTCCGGGGTTCCCTGGGGCAATCAGCCCCAGCATTTT.

In nucleotides, the CDR3 is TGTGCCAGTAGTAGACGGACAGGAGCCACAGATACGCAGTATTTT. Its protein is CASSRRTGATDTQYF. J is TRBJ2-3 and V is TRBV19; TRBD1 agrees at 7 bases. With 4 bases clipped from V and 2 bases from J, the junction kept 6 bases outside the gene matches. This CDR3 comprises 15 residues. Per germline, CDR1 LNHDA and CDR2 SQIVND (reference sequence).

This chain uses TRBV28 with TRBJ2-7, with D tentatively TRBD2 (6 bases). The CDR3 length is 11 residues. CDR1 is MDHEN and CDR2 is SYDVKM in the germline V gene. The germline V and J ends were trimmed by 7 bases and 6 bases, with 10 bases remaining between them. The CDR3 region is CASTLRGEQYF. In nucleotides, the CDR3 is TGTGCCAGCACTCTGCGGGGCGAGCAGTACTTC. Full variable domain (remainder filled in from reference TRBV28 and TRBJ2-7): DVKVTQSSRYLVKRTGEKVFLECVQDMDHENMFWYRQDPGLGLRLIYFSYDVKMKEKGDIPEGYSVSREKKERFSLILESASTNQTSMYLCASTLRGEQYFGPGTRLTVT.

The rearrangement joins TRBV11-1 to TRBJ1-2; D is ambiguous. Germline loops: CDR1 SGHAT, CDR2 FQDESV (reference sequence). V gave up 2 bases and J gave up 8 bases, with 15 bases separating them. The CDR3 consists of 14 residues. CDR3 sequence: CASSLIPPSQGYTF. As DNA, the CDR3 is TGTGCCAGCAGCTTAATCCCCCCATCGCAGGGCTACACCTTC.

V is TRBV11-2 and J is TRBJ1-2, with 7 bases that match TRBD1. The germline gives CDR1 SGHAT, CDR2 FQNNGV. V lost 5 bases and J lost 8; bases outside the gene matches: 8. The CDR3 loop spans 13 amino acids. The CDR3 DNA reads as TGTGCCAGCAGCCCAGACAGGGCTGGCGGCTACACCTTC. Translating it yields CASSPDRAGGYTF. Using reference TRBV11-2 and TRBJ1-2 for the parts outside the CDR3, the full variable domain is EAGVAQSPRYKIIEKRQSVAFWCNPISGHATLYWYQQILGQGPKLLIQFQNNGVVDDSQLPKDRFSAERLKGVDSTLKIQPAKLEDSAVYLCASSPDRAGGYTFGSGTRLTVV.

This clone turned up a few times. This chain joins TRBV4-1 and TRBJ1-1; tentative D call: TRBD1 (5 bases). V lost 2 bases to trimming and J lost 5 bases, with 9 bases between them. The germline gives CDR1 MGHRA, CDR2 YSYEKL. CDR3 length equals 13 residues. DNA for the CDR3: TGCGCCAGCAGCCAAATCAGGGATACTGAAGCTTTCTTT. Protein sequence: CASSQIRDTEAFF.

The V call is TRBV5-5, the J call TRBJ2-5, with D unclear. The CDR3 consists of 11 residues. Trimming left V 5 bases short and J 2 bases short, with 4 bases between. The germline CDR1 and CDR2 sequences are SGHKS and YYEKEE (reference sequence). The DNA for the CDR3 is TGTGCCAGCAGTTATCAAGAGACCCAGTACTTC. Translated: CASSYQETQYF.

This chain connects TRBV19 to TRBJ1-4; D is unclear. Germline V gives CDR1 LNHDA, CDR2 SQIVND (reference sequence). CDR3 length equals 15 residues. The V end lost 2 bases, the J end lost 5 bases, and 12 bases lay between the germline ends. CDR3 nucleotides: TGTGCCAGTAGTATAATTCGGGGTGGAAATGAAAAACTGTTTTTT. This sequence encodes CASSIIRGGNEKLFF.